This T cell receptor beta chain was retrieved from a study of T cells in Graves' hyperthyroidism and ophthalmopathy. The study's findings and limits: Median prediction lead before ophthalmopathy onset was around 7 months with the model. In blood, most of the thyroid clonotypes expanded above 0.001 were also present.

Template material for amplifying TCR beta CDR3 regions consisted of RNA transcripts. Initially, a first-round RT-PCR of the TCR CDR3 employed the HTBI primer set. Each CDR3 protein is one row after TCRdb ran MiXCR on the multiplex PCR reads. Here the sample spans under 400,000 distinct CDR3 sequences, 13% to 15% being singletons. As regards this clonotype: The antigen is not known.

Germline CDR1 is MDHEN and CDR2 is SYDVKM. V was shortened by 8 bases and J by 5 bases, with 9 bases between the two germline ends. The CDR3 totals 12 residues. The origin of this receptor is a woman between 55 and 75 years old with Graves' ophthalmopathy. The V and J genes are TRBV28 and TRBJ1-4, with D hard to call. The material sequenced was blood. CDR3: CASAALNEKLFF. CDR3 DNA sequence: TGTGCCAGCGCAGCTTTAAATGAAAAACTGTTTTTT.